The entry that follows covers one TCR beta chain sequence. This CDR3 region has 15 residues. Germline V gene lookup returns CDR1 SGHRS and CDR2 YFSETQ. With V trimmed by 4 bases and J by 3 bases, 8 bases remained unmatched. The data were obtained in a study of cytomegalovirus exposure and HLA in healthy donors. A multiplex PCR was run with 60 Vbeta primers and 13 Jbeta primers. Profiled with immunoSEQ multiplex PCR; TCRdb holds only in-frame clones, not every one. The sample includes around 150,000 clones, roughly three quarters of them seen just once. The sequencing input was PBMCs. The genes are TRBV5-1 and TRBJ2-3; TRBD1 matches 7 bases. The TCR was taken from a man aged 30-40 years in good health and CMV-seronegative. The CDR3 nucleotides read TGCGCCAGCAGCAGTGACAGGGATGGGACAGATACGCAGTATTTT. Protein: CASSSDRDGTDTQYF. The whole variable domain, remainder taken from reference TRBV5-1 and TRBJ2-3, is KAGVTQTPRYLIKTRGQQVTLSCSPISGHRSVSWYQQTPGQGLQFLFEYFSETQRNKGNFPGRFSGRQFSNSRSEMNVSTLELGDSALYLCASSSDRDGTDTQYFGPGTRLTVL.